This T cell receptor (beta chain) comes out of a study of breast tumors, draining lymph nodes, adjacent tissues. Study results and limitations: Luminal-like breast cancer showed significantly greater tumor-nontumor repertoire similarity than basal-like breast cancer did. Tumors had less TCR diversity than lymph nodes, more than nontumor tissue. The data were judged consistent with most tumor T cells coming from lymph node and expanding in tumor. The lymph node origin of tumor T cells was framed as consistent with a hypothesis, not demonstrated.

This CDR3 comprises 13 residues. CDR1 and CDR2 (germline): SGHTA, FQGNSA. V was pared by 4 bases and J by 3 bases, with 3 bases of the junction left unmatched. This clonotype was seen repeatedly, ten times or more. What it binds is unknown. TCRdb re-derived calls from the multiplex PCR reads in MiXCR, one entry per CDR3 protein. The profile shows 200,000 to 250,000 distinct CDR3 sequences, less than 45% of them singletons. Breast cancer patients provided tissue from their axillary draining lymph nodes. V and J are TRBV7-2 and TRBJ2-7, with 7 bases matching TRBD1. The TCR originated in a female donor with breast cancer. Some clones in this sample may be carry-over from other donors' samples. Sequences were obtained from axillary lymph node tissue. CDR3 DNA sequence: TGTGCCAGCAGCTACGGGACAGTCTACGAGCAGTACTTC. Protein product: CASSYGTVYEQYF.